This T cell receptor beta chain derives from a study of regulatory T cells in long-lasting Graves disease. Arm-PCR of CDR3 regions and iRepertoire HTBI primers were the basis on which TCR beta libraries were built. TCRdb independently ran MiXCR on the multiplex PCR reads; one entry per CDR3 protein. The data contain around 500,000 distinct CDR3 sequences, approximately 12% of them singletons. This clonotype was seen more than once but under ten times. Without the conserved terminal phenylalanine or tryptophan, this CDR3 likely stems from a read error. This CDR3 has 15 residues. Germline V CDR1 and CDR2: LNHNV, YYDKDF (reference sequence). Trimming took off 0 bases at V and 6 bases at J, with 14 bases between the two ends. Time point indicated: newly diagnosed GD, antithyroid drugs for less than 3 months. Extracted RNA from PBMCs served as the source of the TCR library. The same sample was also studied in work on T cells in Graves' hyperthyroidism and ophthalmopathy. That work contributes: TCR CDR3 regions were first amplified by RT-PCR with HTBI primers.

The chain employs TRBV15 and TRBJ1-2; no reliable D call. The sample consisted of peripheral blood mononuclear cells (PBMCs), taken at new diagnosis, from a patient treated with antithyroid drugs. This TCR derives from a woman in her 30s with Graves disease. CDR3 loop: CATSRDVQSADGYTL. The CDR3 nucleotides read TGTGCCACCAGCAGAGACGTTCAGTCAGCAGATGGCTACACCCTC.